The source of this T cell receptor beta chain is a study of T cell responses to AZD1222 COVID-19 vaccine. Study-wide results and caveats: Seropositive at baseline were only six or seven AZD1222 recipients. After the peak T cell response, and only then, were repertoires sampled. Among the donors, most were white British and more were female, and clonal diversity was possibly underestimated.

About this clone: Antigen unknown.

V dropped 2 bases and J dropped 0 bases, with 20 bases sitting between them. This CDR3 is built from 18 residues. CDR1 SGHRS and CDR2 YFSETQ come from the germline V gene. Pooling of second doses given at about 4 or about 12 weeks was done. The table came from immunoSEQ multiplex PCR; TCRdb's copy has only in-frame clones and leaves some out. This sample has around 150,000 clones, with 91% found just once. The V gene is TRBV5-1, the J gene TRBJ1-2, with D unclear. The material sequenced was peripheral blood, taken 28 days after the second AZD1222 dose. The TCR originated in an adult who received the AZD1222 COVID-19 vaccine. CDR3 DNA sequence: TGCGCCAGCAGCTTCGGGTTAGAGGCTTCGGGTGCTAACTATGGCTACACCTTC. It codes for CASSFGLEASGANYGYTF.